What follows are 11 T cell receptor beta chains derived from one specimen sequenced in a study of shared clonotypes between healthy human individuals. Only in-frame clones appear in the TCRdb table, and some are missing; sequencing was by immunoSEQ multiplex PCR. Here the sample spans 550,000 to 600,000 clones, roughly 79% being singletons. The source material was PBMCs. These receptors were taken from a woman aged 40-49 years in good health. Some clones in this sample may be carry-over from other donors' samples.

V and J are TRBV7-2 and TRBJ1-5, with a tentative D call TRBD1 (6 bases). V shed 5 bases and J shed 3 bases, with 11 bases lying between them. Germline V gene lookup returns CDR1 SGHTA and CDR2 FQGNSA. The CDR3 spans 14 residues. In DNA, the CDR3 is TGTGCCAGCAGCCCAAGGGGGATCAATCAGCCCCAGCATTTT. It is translated as CASSPRGINQPQHF.

The gene calls are TRBV19 and TRBJ1-1, with D tentatively TRBD1 (6 bases). The CDR3 is 13 residues long. CDR1 is LNHDA and CDR2 is SQIVND in the germline V gene (reference sequence). The germline V and J ends were trimmed by 3 bases and 1 base, with 6 bases remaining between them. The CDR3 region has the DNA TGTGCCAGTAGTATGACAGGGAACACTGAAGCTTTCTTT. Amino acid sequence: CASSMTGNTEAFF.

The gene calls are TRBV5-4 and TRBJ1-6; perhaps TRBD1 as D (5 bases). Trimming stripped 2 bases from V and 5 bases from J, with 11 bases between. Per germline, CDR1 SGHNT and CDR2 YYREEE (reference sequence). This CDR3 comprises 15 residues. CDR3 sequence reads: CASSLGRTNNSPLHF. For the CDR3, the DNA is TGTGCCAGCAGCTTAGGAAGGACAAATAATTCACCCCTCCACTTT.

This chain links TRBV9 with TRBJ2-7, with D perhaps matching TRBD2 (6 bases). CDR1 and CDR2 (germline): SGDLS, YYNGEE. The CDR3 contains 15 residues. Trimming shortened V by 0 bases and J by 4 bases, and 14 bases separated the two germline ends. As DNA, the CDR3 is TGTGCCAGCAGCGTAGGAGTAGCGGAGTGGTACGAGCAGTACTTC. Encoded protein: CASSVGVAEWYEQYF. Complete variable domain (other parts from reference TRBV9 and TRBJ2-7): DSGVTQTPKHLITATGQRVTLRCSPRSGDLSVYWYQQSLDQGLQFLIQYYNGEERAKGNILERFSAQQFPDLHSELNLSSLELGDSALYFCASSVGVAEWYEQYFGPGTRLTVT.

J is TRBJ2-6 and V is TRBV11-2, with D perhaps given as TRBD1 or TRBD2 (5 bases each). V was pared by 5 bases and J by 0 bases, with 14 bases between. This CDR3 has 17 amino acids. The germline V gene has CDR1 SGHAT and CDR2 FQNNGV. CDR3 sequence (DNA): TGTGCCAGCAGCGACCCGGGACGGACCTCTGGGGCCAACGTCCTGACTTTC. It codes for CASSDPGRTSGANVLTF. The variable domain in full, completed from reference TRBV11-2 and TRBJ2-6, reads EAGVAQSPRYKIIEKRQSVAFWCNPISGHATLYWYQQILGQGPKLLIQFQNNGVVDDSQLPKDRFSAERLKGVDSTLKIQPAKLEDSAVYLCASSDPGRTSGANVLTFGAGSRLTVL.

The rearrangement links TRBV5-1 to TRBJ2-5, with a possible D match to TRBD1 (6 bases). The V end was cut by 0 bases, the J end by 7 bases, with 19 bases between. The CDR3 is 16 amino acids. Per germline, CDR1 SGHRS and CDR2 YFSETQ. CDR3 sequence (DNA): TGCGCCAGCAGCTTGGCCCCATCGGGACAAACTGGGACCCAGTACTTC. This sequence encodes CASSLAPSGQTGTQYF.

The V call is TRBV19, the J call TRBJ2-7, with TRBD2 identical over 7 bases. V was pared by 5 bases and J by 2 bases, with 6 bases of the junction left unmatched. The CDR3 runs to 14 residues. CDR1 is LNHDA, CDR2 SQIVND, per germline (reference sequence). DNA of the CDR3: TGTGCCAGTAGTGTCAGGGACTACCCCTACGAGCAGTACTTC. Translating it yields CASSVRDYPYEQYF.

As regards this clone: This sample includes further DNA sequences coding for the same CDR3. The chain links TRBV7-2 to TRBJ2-7; D unresolved. Trimming left V 4 bases short and J 1 base short, with 5 bases between. Germline V gene lookup returns CDR1 SGHTA and CDR2 FQGNSA. This CDR3 has 12 amino acids. The CDR3 reads CASSSTSYEQYF. The DNA of the CDR3 is TGTGCCAGCAGCTCTACGTCCTACGAGCAGTACTTC.

The CDR3 here is CASSIGRDRGDTQYF. The CDR3 region has the DNA TGTGCCAGTAGTATAGGCCGGGACCGAGGAGATACGCAGTATTTT. The V and J genes are TRBV19 and TRBJ2-3; D might be TRBD1 or TRBD2, each matching 5 bases. CDR1 is LNHDA and CDR2 is SQIVND in the germline V gene (reference sequence). V gave up 1 base and J gave up 5 bases, with 13 bases separating them. The CDR3 extends over 15 amino acids.

CDR3 DNA sequence: TGTGCCAGCACCGAAGATCAACCGGGACAGGGCGCCTACGAGCAGTACTTC. This sequence encodes CASTEDQPGQGAYEQYF. This rearrangement joins TRBV28 to TRBJ2-7; 9 bases line up with TRBD1. The germline gives CDR1 MDHEN, CDR2 SYDVKM. Trimming removed 7 bases from V and 2 bases from J; junction bases left unmatched: 15. The CDR3 runs 17 residues. The full variable domain, its missing parts supplied by reference TRBV28 and TRBJ2-7, is DVKVTQSSRYLVKRTGEKVFLECVQDMDHENMFWYRQDPGLGLRLIYFSYDVKMKEKGDIPEGYSVSREKKERFSLILESASTNQTSMYLCASTEDQPGQGAYEQYFGPGTRLTVT.

The chain employs TRBV19 and TRBJ2-6; D might be TRBD1 or TRBD2, each matching 6 bases. V lost 5 bases and J 4 bases, leaving 21 bases between the germline ends. The V gene's germline CDR1 is LNHDA and CDR2 SQIVND (reference sequence). The CDR3 is made up of 18 amino acids. This chain's CDR3 is CASSPRPVGGSGANVLTF. The CDR3, as DNA: TGTGCCAGTAGTCCGCGCCCTGTAGGGGGGTCCGGGGCCAACGTCCTGACTTTC. Based on the CDR3 plus reference TRBV19 and TRBJ2-6, the full variable domain is DGGITQSPKYLFRKEGQNVTLSCEQNLNHDAMYWYRQDPGQGLRLIYYSQIVNDFQKGDIAEGYSVSREKKESFPLTVTSAQKNPTAFYLCASSPRPVGGSGANVLTFGAGSRLTVL.